A single T cell receptor (beta chain) is shown here with its context. The antigen it recognizes is unknown. No quality values exist for individual bases; no much larger clone is one base distant. The data originate from a study of blood T cell repertoires in COVID-19 (dated by TCRdb to 2020 to 2022). General notes on the study: Collaborator samples came from the United States, Italy and Spain and covered acute and convalescent phases of COVID-19. The material from the prospective study consisted of cDNA or gDNA derived from T cells, B-cell-depleted T cells, or PBMCs. A freely available public database, intended as a resource for researchers studying the immune response to SARS-CoV-2, is where the repertoires were released. HLA class I and class II types, where available, came from metadata supplied by the sample provider rather than from assay-based typing. The dataset comprised deeply sampled blood TCRbeta repertoires from subjects exposed to, actively infected with, or recovered from COVID-19. A de-identified subject ID, COVID-19 status, age in years and sex were almost always included in the sample metadata. The samples were drawn from the first 160 participants of the ongoing ImmuneRACE study and from roughly 1,300 subjects provided by 6 global collaborators. Broad study findings and their caveats: The quantity of clinical and demographic metadata differed by source and by participant and was supplied without curation.

TCRbeta CDR3 regions were amplified from genomic DNA using the immunoSEQ Assay, a bias-controlled multiplex PCR. The paper's processing steps were these. The number of nucleated cells in each sample was estimated by amplification of reference gene primers within the assay. Sequence reads were collapsed and filtered to measure the absolute abundance of every unique TCRbeta CDR3 rearrangement. For each sample, productive Simpson clonality was calculated as the square root of Simpson's diversity index across productive rearrangements. In its TCRdb copy, this immuneACCESS table keeps in-frame sequences only and misses some clones. Where compared with another copy, unresolved V genes explain less than half of these, and the others have no known cause. For V, J and clone size, that table is used; D and trimming come from the DNA. The sample profile shows over 70,000 clones; approximately 93% of them were found once. Approximately 2.8% of the sample goes to the ten largest clones.

CDR1 SGHAT and CDR2 FQNNGV were looked up in the germline V gene. The CDR3, from cysteine to phenylalanine, totals 15 residues. The sequence is cut down to CDR3 DNA, 45 bases in frame from base 1. At the junction V is shortened by 2 bases and J by 3 bases; bases outside the gene matches: 3. One collaborating source in Seattle enrolled patients while the patients were actively infected and followed the patients over time throughout the course of disease. Each collaborating institution followed its own protocols to collect whole blood in K2EDTA tubes. For TCRbeta analysis, collaborators shipped samples in one of three forms: frozen whole blood, isolated PBMCs, or DNA extracted from either of those sample types.

The rearrangement combines TRBV11-2 with TRBJ2-3, with 9 junctional bases fitting TRBD2. The sequenced material came from peripheral blood. This TCR was recovered from a man aged 45 to 65 with COVID-19, enrolled during active disease. Here is the DNA: TGTGCCAGCAGCTTAATGGCGGGAGGGACAGATACGCAGTATTTT. Its protein product is CASSLMAGGTDTQYF.